This T cell receptor beta chain was sequenced during a study of a mutant IDH1 vaccine in newly diagnosed glioma. Time point specified: week 35, safety follow-up. Vaccination used 300 ug of mutant IDH1 20-mer peptide per dose, with topical imiquimod. In weeks 1, 3, 5, 7, 11, 15, 19 and 23, patients were immunized, eight times in all. Clones were read by immunoSEQ multiplex PCR, and TCRdb kept only the in-frame ones, dropping some. The sample consists of about 48,000 clones, about 79% of them appearing once. As to this clone: No antigen is known for it.

Germline V gene sequence: CDR1 PRHDT, CDR2 FYEKMQ (reference sequence). The V gene end was trimmed by 6 bases and the J gene end by 2 bases; junction bases not matched to a gene: 4. There are 13 residues in the CDR3. The TCR comes from a middle-aged man with glioma. V gene TRBV13 combines with J gene TRBJ2-7; the match to TRBD2 covers 7 bases. Sequencing used PBMCs, obtained from a glioma patient whose treatment included an IDH1 peptide vaccine. CDR3: CASRIGRTYEQYF. CDR3 bases: TGTGCCAGCAGGATCGGGAGGACCTACGAGCAGTACTTC.